The 29 T cell receptor beta chains in this list originate from one sample, sequenced in a study of blood T cells in healthy people across ages. The second PCR ran about 6 to 11 cycles with a sample-barcoded 5' primer and J-beta primers. TCRdb itself ran the 5' RACE reads through MiXCR, one entry per CDR3 protein. The table lists around 970,000 distinct CDR3 sequences, roughly 51% of them singletons. Sequenced material: blood. The receptors derive from a woman in her sixties in good health.

The V and J genes are TRBV7-7 and TRBJ2-1; 13 bases align to TRBD2. The V gene end was trimmed by 1 base and the J gene end by 5 bases; junction bases not matched to a gene: 14. The germline CDR1 and CDR2 sequences are SSHAT and FNYEAQ (reference sequence). This CDR3 is 20 amino acids long. CDR3 in amino acids: CASSLEGGLAGEWGNNEQFF. In DNA, the CDR3 is TGTGCCAGCAGCTTAGAGGGTGGACTAGCGGGAGAGTGGGGAAACAATGAGCAGTTCTTC.

The chain combines TRBV5-6 with TRBJ1-1, with a weak D call TRBD1 (5 bases). Germline V gene sequence: CDR1 SGHDT, CDR2 YYEEEE. The CDR3 covers 15 residues. Between the trimmed V and J ends, which lost 3 bases and 4 bases, there was a span of 16 bases. CDR3 in amino acids: CASSYVLTDSTEAFF. In DNA form, the CDR3 reads TGTGCCAGCAGCTACGTCTTGACAGACTCCACTGAAGCTTTCTTT.

This clonotype was seen a handful of times. The V and J genes are TRBV29-1 and TRBJ2-5, with a possible D match to TRBD2 (6 bases). V lost 7 bases and J 5 bases, leaving 17 bases between the germline ends. Per germline, CDR1 SQVTM and CDR2 ANQGSEA. The CDR3 is 13 amino acids. This chain's CDR3 is CSAPAGLMETQYF. The DNA for the CDR3 is TGCAGCGCCCCCGCGGGGCTGATGGAGACCCAGTACTTC.

The CDR3 sequence is CASSVAVTSFDTQYF. The CDR3 DNA reads as TGTGCCAGCAGCGTAGCCGTGACTAGCTTTGATACGCAGTATTTT. This sequence joins TRBV9 and TRBJ2-3, with 7 bases identical to TRBD2. The CDR3 totals 15 residues. Losses at the gene ends were 0 bases for V and 6 bases for J; bases not matched to a gene: 7. CDR1 is SGDLS, CDR2 YYNGEE, per germline. Drawing the rest from reference TRBV9 and TRBJ2-3, the complete variable domain is DSGVTQTPKHLITATGQRVTLRCSPRSGDLSVYWYQQSLDQGLQFLIQYYNGEERAKGNILERFSAQQFPDLHSELNLSSLELGDSALYFCASSVAVTSFDTQYFGPGTRLTVL.

This clonotype was seen a few times. This chain joins TRBV10-3 and TRBJ1-2, with a tentative D call TRBD1 (6 bases). From germline, CDR1 is ENHRY and CDR2 SYGVKD. This CDR3 comprises 14 residues. Between the trimmed V and J ends, which lost 3 bases and 6 bases, there was a span of 14 bases. The CDR3 loop reads CAISERGAHNGYTF. The CDR3 nucleotides read TGTGCCATCAGTGAAAGGGGGGCGCATAATGGCTACACCTTC.

This clonotype was counted at least ten times. This rearrangement joins TRBV29-1 to TRBJ2-1; D is possibly TRBD2 (5 bases). Deletions cut 4 bases from V and 8 bases from J, with 21 bases between. Germline values: CDR1 SQVTM, CDR2 ANQGSEA. This CDR3 is built from 15 residues. CDR3 amino acids: CSVGIGSDREDEQFF. The CDR3, as DNA: TGCAGCGTTGGGATAGGTAGCGACCGAGAGGATGAGCAGTTCTTC.

This clonotype appeared a few times. The chain employs TRBV29-1 and TRBJ2-7; a possible D gene is TRBD1 (5 bases). The DNA end is more similar to TRBJ2-5, so the J call may be wrong. Germline CDR1 is SQVTM and CDR2 is ANQGSEA. The CDR3 is 13 residues long. CDR3 DNA: TGCAGCGTTGTAATAGGGGTGGGAGAGACCCAGTACTTC. Amino acid sequence: CSVVIGVGETQYF.

The CDR3: CASSLAASGDEQYF. For the CDR3, the DNA is TGTGCCAGCAGCTTAGCGGCTAGCGGGGACGAGCAGTACTTC. The chain combines TRBV7-6 with TRBJ2-5; 9 bases match TRBD2. The end of the DNA aligns better with TRBJ2-7, so the J call may be wrong. Per the germline V gene, CDR1 is SGHVS and CDR2 is FNYEAQ. The CDR3 has 14 amino acids.

This clonotype was observed once. The chain joins TRBV28 to TRBJ1-1; 7 nucleotides match TRBD1. Germline CDR1 and CDR2: MDHEN and SYDVKM. Trimming took 6 bases from V and 2 from J; bases not matched to a gene: 9. The CDR3 sequence is 15 residues long. CDR3 amino acids: CASSPTGTQNTEAFF. The CDR3 coding sequence is TGTGCCAGCAGCCCGACAGGGACCCAAAACACTGAAGCTTTCTTT.

A few counts support this clonotype. The genes are TRBV9 and TRBJ2-3; the match to TRBD2 covers 8 bases. CDR1 is SGDLS, CDR2 YYNGEE, per germline. Trimming cost V 0 bases and J 1 base; bases outside gene matches: 7. The CDR3 totals 17 residues. This chain's CDR3 is CASSVGLASGRTDTQYF. The CDR3 DNA reads as TGTGCCAGCAGCGTAGGTTTGGCTAGCGGGCGCACAGATACGCAGTATTTT.

This chain joins TRBV4-1 and TRBJ2-1; TRBD1 aligns across 7 bases. Germline loops: CDR1 MGHRA, CDR2 YSYEKL. The trim removed 0 bases at V and 9 bases at J, leaving 8 bases unmatched. The CDR3 totals 15 residues. For the CDR3, the DNA is TGCGCCAGCAGCCAAGAAGGGACCTCAGGGGGTGAGCAGTTCTTC. Its protein product is CASSQEGTSGGEQFF.

The chain joins TRBV28 to TRBJ1-4; a possible D gene is TRBD1 (5 bases). V was clipped by 4 bases and J by 5 bases, with 11 bases between them. The CDR3 spans 14 residues. Germline V gene sequence: CDR1 MDHEN, CDR2 SYDVKM. The CDR3 DNA is TGTGCCAGCAGTTCACGGGGCCGGAATGAAAAACTGTTTTTT. It yields the protein CASSSRGRNEKLFF.

This chain uses TRBV29-1 with TRBJ2-1; D ambiguous. CDR3 size: 13 residues. Trimming cost V 4 bases and J 12 bases, with 19 bases left between them. CDR1 and CDR2 from the germline V gene are SQVTM and ANQGSEA. DNA of the CDR3: TGCAGCGTTGTTGCTCAGGTAGCCGTTTGGCAGTTCTTC. Translated: CSVVAQVAVWQFF.

The V gene is TRBV7-3, the J gene TRBJ2-1; 7 bases agree with TRBD1. The CDR3 runs 14 residues. V shed 5 bases, J shed 7 bases, and the junction held 8 bases outside the gene matches. The germline CDR1 and CDR2 sequences are SGHTA and FQGTGA. The CDR3 spells CASSPQGEGNEQFF. CDR3 nucleotide sequence: TGTGCCAGCAGCCCCCAGGGGGAAGGGAATGAGCAGTTCTTC. The whole variable domain, filled in from reference TRBV7-3 and TRBJ2-1, reads GAGVSQTPSNKVTEKGKYVELRCDPISGHTALYWYRQSLGQGPEFLIYFQGTGAADDSGLPNDRFFAVRPEGSVSTLKIQRTERGDSAVYLCASSPQGEGNEQFFGPGTRLTVL.

The chain uses TRBV5-1 and TRBJ2-1; TRBD2 aligns across 13 bases. The CDR3 contains 15 residues. Germline V lookup: CDR1 SGHRS, CDR2 YFSETQ. The trim removed 3 bases at V and 8 bases at J, leaving 5 bases unmatched. For the CDR3, the DNA is TGCGCCAGCAGCTCCCGGACTAGCGGGAGTGATGAGCAGTTCTTC. This sequence encodes CASSSRTSGSDEQFF.

The chain links TRBV11-2 to TRBJ2-3; 12 bases match TRBD2. The CDR3 length is 16 residues. The V and J ends lost 3 bases and 2 bases, in that order; junction bases with no gene match: 3. The germline V gene encodes CDR1 SGHAT and CDR2 FQNNGV. CDR3 protein: CASSFGLAGTTDTQYF. The CDR3 coding sequence is TGTGCCAGCAGCTTCGGACTAGCGGGGACCACAGATACGCAGTATTTT.

The rearrangement links TRBV12-3 or TRBV12-4 to TRBJ2-7; D is possibly TRBD1 or TRBD2 (5 bases each). Trimming cost V 6 bases and J 7 bases, with 19 bases left between them. The CDR3 loop spans 14 amino acids. The CDR3 loop reads CASSSLSWDGEQYF. The CDR3 DNA is TGTGCCAGCAGCTCCCTATCTTGGGACGGGGAGCAGTACTTC.

V and J are TRBV14 and TRBJ2-7; 15 positions match TRBD2. CDR3 length: 18 residues. Germline V gives CDR1 SGHDN, CDR2 FVKESK. After removal of 6 bases from V and 5 bases from J, the junction contained 14 bases not matched to a gene. CDR3 sequence (DNA): TGTGCCAGCAGTCGGGGACTAGCGGGAGGCCACCGGCCCCACGAGCAGTACTTC. This sequence encodes CASSRGLAGGHRPHEQYF. The variable domain in full, with the rest retrieved from reference TRBV14 and TRBJ2-7, is EAGVTQFPSHSVIEKGQTVTLRCDPISGHDNLYWYRRVMGKEIKFLLHFVKESKQDESGMPNNRFLAERTGGTYSTLKVQPAELEDSGVYFCASSRGLAGGHRPHEQYFGPGTRLTVT.

This clonotype showed up just a few times. This chain uses TRBV30 with TRBJ2-7; no clear D gene. Germline V gives CDR1 GTSNPN, CDR2 SVGIG (reference sequence). This CDR3 region has 13 residues. The DNA of the CDR3 is TGTGCTTCCGGGCCCGCGACTTTGCGTCAGCAGTACTTC. Protein sequence: CASGPATLRQQYF. Together with reference TRBV30 and TRBJ2-7, the CDR3 gives the full variable domain: SQTIHQWPATLVQPVGSPLSLECTVEGTSNPNLYWYRQAAGRGLQLLFYSVGIGQISSEVPQNLSASRPQDRQFILSSKKLLLSDSGFYLCASGPATLRQQYFGPGTRLTVT.

The chain combines TRBV7-9 with TRBJ2-3; TRBD1 or TRBD2 may be the D gene (5 bases each). Trimming removed 4 bases from V and 0 bases from J, with 11 bases in between. Germline loops: CDR1 SEHNR, CDR2 FQNEAQ (reference sequence). CDR3 length: 15 amino acids. DNA for the CDR3: TGTGCCAGCAGCTGGGGGAGCCTCAGCACAGATACGCAGTATTTT. Its protein product is CASSWGSLSTDTQYF.

This clonotype was recorded only once. One base away lies a much larger clone, so this may be a sequencing read error. The chain combines TRBV5-6 with TRBJ2-5, with unresolved D. The V end lost 4 bases, the J end lost 5 bases, and 6 bases lay between the germline ends. The CDR3 extends over 11 amino acids. Per germline, CDR1 SGHDT and CDR2 YYEEEE. The CDR3 sequence is CASSIYETQYF. The CDR3, as DNA: TGTGCCAGCAGCATCTACGAGACCCAGTACTTC.

The CDR3 DNA is TGTGCCAGCAGCCAAGATGTTCTAGCGGGCGGGGGACCGCAGTATTTT. Translating gives CASSQDVLAGGGPQYF. The V call is TRBV3-1, the J call TRBJ2-3, with 8 bases fitting TRBD2. This CDR3 region has 16 residues. Trimming removed 0 bases from V and 10 bases from J; junction bases left unmatched: 12. CDR1 LGHDT and CDR2 YNNKEL come from the germline V gene (reference sequence).

The genes are TRBV6-2 or TRBV6-3 and TRBJ2-7, with D unclear. The CDR3 length is 13 residues. Germline V lookup: CDR1 MNHEY, CDR2 SVGEGT. V was shortened by 5 bases and J by 6 bases, with 14 bases between the two germline ends. Written as DNA, the CDR3 is TGTGCCAGCAGTCCTGCTGGGCTCGCCGAGCAGTACTTC. The encoded protein is CASSPAGLAEQYF.

V and J are TRBV3-1 and TRBJ2-1, with D possibly being TRBD2 (6 bases). The CDR3 runs to 18 residues. Trimming stripped 3 bases from V and 0 bases from J, with 18 bases between. In germline, CDR1 is LGHDT, CDR2 YNNKEL (reference sequence). CDR3 in amino acids: CASSHYSAGPPSYNEQFF. The CDR3 DNA sequence: TGTGCCAGCAGCCATTATTCGGCGGGACCGCCCTCCTACAATGAGCAGTTCTTC.

DNA for the CDR3: TGTGCCAGCAGCTCGGGACTAGCGGGAGCCGGTAGGGAGACCCAGTACTTC. Protein: CASSSGLAGAGRETQYF. This rearrangement joins TRBV11-2 to TRBJ2-5; 14 positions agree with TRBD2. CDR3 length equals 17 residues. Looked up from germline, CDR1 is SGHAT and CDR2 is FQNNGV. Trimming removed 4 bases from V and 5 bases from J; junction bases left unmatched: 9.

The table lists this clonotype with a few counts. The chain recombines TRBV4-1 with TRBJ2-7; D not certain. V was shortened by 4 bases and J by 2 bases, with 12 bases between the two germline ends. This CDR3 has 14 residues. Germline assignment: CDR1 MGHRA and CDR2 YSYEKL. The CDR3 DNA follows: TGCGCCAGCAGCCCAAATAAACCCCCCTACGAGCAGTACTTC. As protein: CASSPNKPPYEQYF.

The chain carries TRBV7-9 and TRBJ1-4; 7 bases map to TRBD1. There are 15 residues in the CDR3. Germline CDR1 SEHNR, CDR2 FQNEAQ (reference sequence). V was clipped by 5 bases and J by 7 bases; unmatched bases: 10. The CDR3 bases are TGTGCCAGCAGCGGAGGAGACAGGGTCCTTGAAAAACTGTTTTTT. This sequence encodes CASSGGDRVLEKLFF.

This clonotype was found a few times. The chain uses TRBV30 and TRBJ1-2; D may be TRBD1 (5 bases). Between the trimmed V and J ends, which lost 4 bases and 0 bases, there was a span of 6 bases. The germline CDR1 and CDR2 sequences are GTSNPN and SVGIG (reference sequence). The length of the CDR3 is 12 residues. CDR3 coding DNA: TGTGCCTGGACAGGGACTAACTATGGCTACACCTTC. Its protein is CAWTGTNYGYTF.

In its sample, this clonotype was seen a few times. The chain employs TRBV27 and TRBJ2-5, with TRBD2 as a possible D gene (7 bases). The germline V and J ends were trimmed by 4 bases and 4 bases, with 10 bases remaining between them. This CDR3 spans 13 amino acids. Germline V CDR1 and CDR2: MNHEY, SMNVEV (reference sequence). CDR3 in DNA: TGTGCCAGCAGTTGCGGGGGCGGAGAGACCCAGTACTTC. Its translation is CASSCGGGETQYF.